These 15 T cell receptor beta chains were sequenced from one sample in a study of T-cell memory formation after mild COVID-19. From the 5' RACE reads, TCRdb called clonotypes with MiXCR, one entry per CDR3 protein. The top ten clones hold over 20% of a sample with hundreds of thousands of distinct CDR3 sequences, approximately 14% of them seen once. Sequenced: PBMCs or a T cell subset sorted from them (not recorded which). The receptors were sampled from a man between 18 and 29 years old who had mild COVID-19 (a few samples of this study predate the infection). Cell type and time point are not known.

The chain has TRBV9 and TRBJ2-2; D is ambiguous. The length of the CDR3 is 14 residues. V lost 0 bases and J 6 bases, leaving 9 bases between the germline ends. The V gene's germline CDR1 is SGDLS and CDR2 YYNGEE. This chain's CDR3 is CASSVDLGPGELFF. In DNA, the CDR3 is TGTGCCAGCAGCGTAGATTTAGGCCCCGGGGAGCTGTTTTTT.

The chain employs TRBV27 and TRBJ2-7, with D possibly being TRBD1 (6 bases). Between the trimmed V and J ends, which lost 5 bases and 3 bases, there was a span of 17 bases. CDR1 and CDR2 from the germline V gene are MNHEY and SMNVEV (reference sequence). This CDR3 has 15 amino acids. Here the CDR3 reads CASSGMGDRSYEQYF. CDR3 DNA: TGTGCCAGCAGTGGGATGGGAGACAGGAGCTACGAGCAGTACTTC.

This clonotype has a count of ten or more. This chain joins TRBV20-1 and TRBJ2-5, with D perhaps TRBD1 (6 bases). The length of the CDR3 is 14 residues. Deletions cut 0 bases from V and 2 bases from J, with 10 bases between. Germline-derived CDR1 and CDR2 are DFQATT and SNEGSKA (reference sequence). CDR3 sequence: CSARDMRGQETQYF. The DNA for the CDR3 is TGCAGTGCTAGAGATATGAGGGGGCAAGAGACCCAGTACTTC.

The chain recombines TRBV10-3 with TRBJ1-2, with D hard to call. From germline, CDR1 is ENHRY and CDR2 SYGVKD. The CDR3 runs 15 residues. The V and J ends lost 0 bases and 4 bases respectively, with 12 bases between them. The CDR3 is CAISESSGVSYGYTF. CDR3 sequence (DNA): TGTGCCATCAGTGAGTCGAGCGGGGTGAGCTATGGCTACACCTTC.

At least ten counts were recorded for this clonotype. V is TRBV20-1 and J is TRBJ2-1, with D hard to call. This CDR3 comprises 18 residues. Germline CDR1 and CDR2: DFQATT and SNEGSKA (reference sequence). With 1 base removed from V and 0 bases from J, the gap between germline ends came to 19 bases. The CDR3 spells CSARGLANPSGSYNEQFF. The CDR3 DNA reads as TGCAGTGCTAGAGGTCTGGCAAACCCCTCGGGCTCCTACAATGAGCAGTTCTTC.

This chain connects TRBV15 to TRBJ1-5; D ambiguous. This CDR3 contains 14 residues. Germline V CDR1 and CDR2: LNHNV, YYDKDF (reference sequence). V gave up 0 bases and J gave up 2 bases, with 5 bases separating them. Here the CDR3 DNA reads TGTGCCACCAGCAGAGATCTGGGCAATCAGCCCCAGCATTTT. It translates to CATSRDLGNQPQHF.

V is TRBV5-1 and J is TRBJ1-4, with a possible D match to TRBD1 (6 bases). The CDR3 is made up of 16 amino acids. Germline V gene data show CDR1 as SGHRS and CDR2 as YFSETQ. Trimming cost V 4 bases and J 0 bases, with 13 bases left between them. The CDR3 sequence: CASSRAPGATNEKLFF. The CDR3 DNA is TGCGCCAGCAGCCGTGCCCCAGGGGCAACTAATGAAAAACTGTTTTTT.

The V gene is TRBV5-1, the J gene TRBJ2-7; 8 nucleotides match TRBD1. Germline-derived CDR1 and CDR2 are SGHRS and YFSETQ. CDR3 length: 19 amino acids. The V and J ends lost 1 base and 0 bases, in that order; junction bases with no gene match: 15. The CDR3: CASSLYSAGTGDGSYEQYF. The CDR3 nucleotides read TGCGCCAGCAGCTTGTATAGTGCTGGGACAGGTGATGGCTCCTACGAGCAGTACTTC.

This clonotype was seen more than once but under ten times. V gene TRBV25-1 combines with J gene TRBJ2-5, with D maybe TRBD1 (6 bases). Trimming took 5 bases from V and 4 from J, leaving 11 bases between them. Germline V CDR1 and CDR2: MGHDK, SYGVNS. This CDR3 has 13 amino acids. Here the CDR3 reads CASSRMGAETQYF. The DNA for the CDR3 is TGTGCCAGCAGTCGTATGGGGGCAGAGACCCAGTACTTC.

This clonotype was observed a handful of times. The rearrangement uses TRBV7-9 and TRBJ2-4, with TRBD1 matching 7 bases. Per the germline V gene, CDR1 is SEHNR and CDR2 is FQNEAQ (reference sequence). The CDR3 contains 16 residues. With 5 bases clipped from V and 1 base from J, the junction kept 8 bases outside the gene matches. The CDR3 DNA is TGTGCCAGCAGCCCTACAGGGGTTATGGCCAAAAACATTCAGTACTTC. This translates into CASSPTGVMAKNIQYF.

This sequence joins TRBV6-6 and TRBJ2-2, with TRBD1 matching over 9 bases. The length of the CDR3 is 17 residues. CDR1 is MNHNY, CDR2 SVGAGI, per germline (reference sequence). The V segment lost 2 bases and the J segment 6 bases; nucleotides outside the gene matches: 10. The CDR3 coding sequence is TGTGCCAGCAGTTACGCCCGGGACAGGGCAGATTCCGGGGAGCTGTTTTTT. It specifies CASSYARDRADSGELFF.

The rearrangement uses TRBV14 and TRBJ1-4; no firm D call. Germline V gene lookup returns CDR1 SGHDN and CDR2 FVKESK. The CDR3 runs 15 residues. V gave up 4 bases and J gave up 0 bases, with 9 bases separating them. The CDR3 region has the DNA TGTGCCAGCAGCCGAGGACGCGCAACTAATGAAAAACTGTTTTTT. Translating it yields CASSRGRATNEKLFF.

In this sample, this clonotype turned up a few times. The gene calls are TRBV7-2 and TRBJ1-6; no definite D call. The CDR3 has 14 amino acids. The germline V gene has CDR1 SGHTA and CDR2 FQGNSA. Trimming pared 3 bases from V and 5 bases from J, leaving 8 bases between. DNA for the CDR3: TGTGCCAGCAGCTTCCGGGTAAATAATTCACCCCTCCACTTT. It codes for CASSFRVNNSPLHF.

CDR3 coding DNA: TGCGCCAGCAGCTTGGAGGCAGGGGTTTTGAACACTGAAGCTTTCTTT. Protein product: CASSLEAGVLNTEAFF. The chain links TRBV5-1 to TRBJ1-1; tentatively, D is TRBD1 (6 bases). V was clipped by 0 bases and J by 0 bases, with 12 bases between them. The CDR3 has 16 residues. Germline V gene lookup returns CDR1 SGHRS and CDR2 YFSETQ.

The CDR3 bases are TGCGCCAGCAGCGGACAGATGGATTCACCCCTCCACTTT. Translation: CASSGQMDSPLHF. The genes are TRBV4-3 and TRBJ1-6, with D possibly matching TRBD1 (6 bases). Germline V lookup: CDR1 LGHNA, CDR2 YSLEER. V was cut by 5 bases and J by 8 bases, with 10 bases left in between. CDR3 size: 13 residues.